The clone carrying this T cell receptor (beta chain) was observed at least ten times. Any gene name here is a mouse gene name. The CDR3 end falls 4 residues outside the read, so it is completed with the germline J gene. The sample has other DNA sequences that encode this CDR3 too. These data originate in a study of CD8+ T cells in alopecia areata. A sort of pooled cutaneous lymph node cells used CD4, CD8alpha, NKG2D, NKG2ACE and other stains. This CDR3 is 13 amino acids long. The germline V gene has CDR1 MNHDT and CDR2 YYDKIL. The V end was cut by 2 bases, the J end by 1 base, with 4 bases between. As the sequencing template, cDNA was produced by extracting RNA and reverse transcribing it. The repertoire was sequenced with immunoSEQ multiplex PCR; TCRdb's copy has only in-frame clones and lacks some. This sample comprises more than 250,000 clones, none seen once only.

J is TRBJ2-5 and V is TRBV17, with D uncertain. The sequence came from a C3H/HeJ mouse with alopecia areata. Mouse MHC haplotype: H2-k. The sequencing sample was made of CD4+ T cells sorted from a lymph node. CDR3 DNA, as far as it was read: TGTGCTAGCAGTAGAACAGACCAAGAC. Its translation: CASSRTDQD. The full CDR3 reads CASSRTDQDTQYF.